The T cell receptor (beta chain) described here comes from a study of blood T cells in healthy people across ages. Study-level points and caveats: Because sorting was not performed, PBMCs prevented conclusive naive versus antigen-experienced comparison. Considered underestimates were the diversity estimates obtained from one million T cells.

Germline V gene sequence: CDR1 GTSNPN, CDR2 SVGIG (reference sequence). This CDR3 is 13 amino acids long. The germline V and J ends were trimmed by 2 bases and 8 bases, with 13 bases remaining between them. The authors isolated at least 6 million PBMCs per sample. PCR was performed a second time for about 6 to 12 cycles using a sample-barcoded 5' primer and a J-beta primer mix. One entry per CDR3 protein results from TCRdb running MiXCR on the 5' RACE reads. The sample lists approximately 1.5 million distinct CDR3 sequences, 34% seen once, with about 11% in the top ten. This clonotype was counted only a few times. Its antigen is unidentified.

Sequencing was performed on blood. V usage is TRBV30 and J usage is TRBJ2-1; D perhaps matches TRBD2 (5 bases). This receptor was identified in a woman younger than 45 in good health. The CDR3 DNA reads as TGTGCCTGGAGTCTTGACAAGAGGGATGAGCAGTTCTTC. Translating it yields CAWSLDKRDEQFF. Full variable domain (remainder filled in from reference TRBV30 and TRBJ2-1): SQTIHQWPATLVQPVGSPLSLECTVEGTSNPNLYWYRQAAGRGLQLLFYSVGIGQISSEVPQNLSASRPQDRQFILSSKKLLLSDSGFYLCAWSLDKRDEQFFGPGTRLTVL.